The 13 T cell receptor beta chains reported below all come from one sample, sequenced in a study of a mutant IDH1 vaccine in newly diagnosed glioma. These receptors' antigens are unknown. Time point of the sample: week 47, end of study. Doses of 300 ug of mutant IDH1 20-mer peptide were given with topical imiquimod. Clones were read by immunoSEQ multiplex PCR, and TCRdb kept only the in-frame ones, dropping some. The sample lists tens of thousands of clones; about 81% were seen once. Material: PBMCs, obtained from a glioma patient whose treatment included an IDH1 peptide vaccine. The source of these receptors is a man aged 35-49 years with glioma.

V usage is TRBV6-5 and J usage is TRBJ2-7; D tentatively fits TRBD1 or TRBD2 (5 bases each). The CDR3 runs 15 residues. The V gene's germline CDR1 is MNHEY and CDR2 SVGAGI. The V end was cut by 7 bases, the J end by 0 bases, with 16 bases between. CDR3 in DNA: TGTGCCAGCAATCCGGGACGCCGATTCTCCTACGAGCAGTACGTC. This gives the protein CASNPGRRFSYEQYV.

The CDR3 protein is CSVVLRARRETQYF. CDR3 sequence (DNA): TGCAGCGTTGTCCTACGGGCGCGTAGGGAGACCCAGTACTTC. J is TRBJ2-5 and V is TRBV29-1; D is undetermined. CDR1 SQVTM and CDR2 ANQGSEA come from the germline V gene. The CDR3 totals 14 residues. The germline V and J ends were trimmed by 4 bases and 5 bases, with 17 bases remaining between them.

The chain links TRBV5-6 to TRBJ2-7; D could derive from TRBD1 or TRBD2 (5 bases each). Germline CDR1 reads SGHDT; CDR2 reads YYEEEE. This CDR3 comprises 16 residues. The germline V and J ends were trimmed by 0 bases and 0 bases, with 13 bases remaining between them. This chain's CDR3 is CASSLDGGSSSYEQYF. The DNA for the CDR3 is TGTGCCAGCAGCTTGGATGGGGGATCAAGCTCCTACGAGCAGTACTTC.

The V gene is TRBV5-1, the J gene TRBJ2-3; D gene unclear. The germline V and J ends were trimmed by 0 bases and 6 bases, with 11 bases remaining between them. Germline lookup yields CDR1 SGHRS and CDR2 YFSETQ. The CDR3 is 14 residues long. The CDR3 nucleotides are TGCGCCAGCAGCTTGGCCCGGTATAGGGATACGCAGTATTTT. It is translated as CASSLARYRDTQYF.

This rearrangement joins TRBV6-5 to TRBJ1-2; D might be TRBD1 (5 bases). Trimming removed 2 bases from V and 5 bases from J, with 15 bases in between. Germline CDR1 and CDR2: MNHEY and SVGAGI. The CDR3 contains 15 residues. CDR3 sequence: CASSYGKGLNYGYTF. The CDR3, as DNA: TGTGCCAGCAGTTACGGAAAGGGGCTGAATTATGGCTACACCTTC.

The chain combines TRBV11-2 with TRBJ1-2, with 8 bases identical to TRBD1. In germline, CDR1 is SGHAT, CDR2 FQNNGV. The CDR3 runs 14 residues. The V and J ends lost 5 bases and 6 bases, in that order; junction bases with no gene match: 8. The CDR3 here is CASSVAGGFDGYTF. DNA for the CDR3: TGTGCCAGCAGCGTAGCAGGGGGCTTCGATGGCTACACCTTC. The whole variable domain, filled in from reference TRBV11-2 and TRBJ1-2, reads EAGVAQSPRYKIIEKRQSVAFWCNPISGHATLYWYQQILGQGPKLLIQFQNNGVVDDSQLPKDRFSAERLKGVDSTLKIQPAKLEDSAVYLCASSVAGGFDGYTFGSGTRLTVV.

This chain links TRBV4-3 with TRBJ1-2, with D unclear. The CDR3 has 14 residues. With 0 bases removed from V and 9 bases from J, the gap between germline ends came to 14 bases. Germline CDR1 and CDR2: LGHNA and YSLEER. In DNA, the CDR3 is TGCGCCAGCAGCCAAGATGTTCGAGAAGCAAGCTACACCTTC. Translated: CASSQDVREASYTF.

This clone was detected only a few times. DNA of the CDR3: TGTGCCAGCAGCTTAGACAAGACTGAAGCTTTCTTT. This sequence encodes CASSLDKTEAFF. This chain connects TRBV7-9 to TRBJ1-1; D gene uncertain. From germline, CDR1 is SEHNR and CDR2 FQNEAQ (reference sequence). The V end lost 1 base, the J end lost 5 bases, and 5 bases lay between the germline ends. The CDR3 is 12 amino acids.

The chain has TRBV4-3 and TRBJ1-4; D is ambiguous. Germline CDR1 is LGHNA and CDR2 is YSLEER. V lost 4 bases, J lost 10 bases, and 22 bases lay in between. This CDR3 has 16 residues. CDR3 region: CASSLWTTDNGRKLFF. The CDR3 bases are TGCGCCAGCAGCCTCTGGACGACCGATAACGGGCGAAAACTGTTTTTT.

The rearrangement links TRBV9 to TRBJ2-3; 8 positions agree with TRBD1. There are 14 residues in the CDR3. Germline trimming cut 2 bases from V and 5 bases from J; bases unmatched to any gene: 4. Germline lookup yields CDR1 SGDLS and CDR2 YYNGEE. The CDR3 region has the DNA TGTGCCAGCAGCGTCGGACAGGGTAGAGATACGCAGTATTTT. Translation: CASSVGQGRDTQYF.

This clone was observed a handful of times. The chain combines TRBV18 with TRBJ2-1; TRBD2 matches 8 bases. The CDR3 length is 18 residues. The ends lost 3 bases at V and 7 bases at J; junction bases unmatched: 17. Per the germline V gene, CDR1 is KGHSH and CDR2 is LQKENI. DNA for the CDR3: TGTGCCAGCTCACCGACGTTGTTTAGCGGGAAGGTCCCGAATGAGCAGTTCTTC. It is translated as CASSPTLFSGKVPNEQFF.

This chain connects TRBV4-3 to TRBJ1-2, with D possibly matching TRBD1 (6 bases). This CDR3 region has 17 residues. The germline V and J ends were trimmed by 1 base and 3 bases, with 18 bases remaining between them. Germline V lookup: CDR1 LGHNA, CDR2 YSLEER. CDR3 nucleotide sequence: TGCGCCAGCAGCCAAGGGGAAAGGAAATCAGGGGACTATGGCTACACCTTC. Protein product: CASSQGERKSGDYGYTF.

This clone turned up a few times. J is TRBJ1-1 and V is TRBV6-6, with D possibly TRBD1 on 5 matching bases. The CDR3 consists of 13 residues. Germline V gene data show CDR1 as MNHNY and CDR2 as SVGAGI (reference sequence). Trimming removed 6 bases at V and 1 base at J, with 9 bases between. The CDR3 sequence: CASSGHANTEAFF. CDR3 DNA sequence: TGTGCCAGCAGCGGACACGCGAACACTGAAGCTTTCTTT.